The 15 T cell receptor beta chains below were found in one sample sequenced in a study of CD8 T cells in ankylosing spondylitis. Study-level points and caveats: Typical of ankylosing spondylitis blood, it appeared, was a TCR beta motif of under 10 highly homologous variants.

TCRdb itself ran the 5' RACE reads through MiXCR, one entry per CDR3 protein. The table has about 500,000 distinct CDR3 sequences, approximately 11% seen once. These TCRs are of unknown antigen specificity. Sample: blood, either unsorted or a sorted T cell fraction (not recorded which). Every receptor here comes from a male donor with ankylosing spondylitis.

This clonotype occurred many times. The gene calls are TRBV12-3 or TRBV12-4 and TRBJ2-3; D remains unclear. The ends were cut back, 1 base at V and 0 bases at J, with 11 bases in the middle. The CDR3 covers 16 residues. The CDR3 loop reads CASSLVSAQSTDTQYF. The DNA of the CDR3 is TGTGCCAGCAGTTTAGTATCTGCGCAGAGCACAGATACGCAGTATTTT.

The sample holds many counts of this clonotype. The rearrangement links TRBV5-1 to TRBJ2-1, with D unresolved. Trimming shortened V by 2 bases and J by 5 bases, and 5 bases separated the two germline ends. CDR3 length: 12 residues. Germline V gene data show CDR1 as SGHRS and CDR2 as YFSETQ. CDR3 nucleotide sequence: TGCGCCAGCAGCTTACTAAACAATGAGCAGTTCTTC. The encoded protein is CASSLLNNEQFF.

The CDR3 DNA reads as TGTGCCAGCAGTTACACAGACGCCCCAAACACTGAAGCTTTCTTT. Protein product: CASSYTDAPNTEAFF. The rearrangement links TRBV6-5 to TRBJ1-1; D not resolved. Between the trimmed V and J ends, which lost 2 bases and 2 bases, there was a span of 12 bases. The V gene's germline CDR1 is MNHEY and CDR2 SVGAGI. This CDR3 spans 15 amino acids.

V and J are TRBV21-1 and TRBJ2-7; the table's D call TRBD1 went unverified against the DNA. TRBV21-1 is recorded as a pseudogene. This CDR3 is built from 14 residues. DNA for the CDR3: TGTGCCAGCAGGAAGACAGGGTCCGCCCGCGAGCAGTACGTC. This codes for CASRKTGSAREQYV.

This clonotype was detected ten times or more. The CDR3 reads CASSPWKTGGETEAFF. CDR3 in DNA: TGCGCCAGCAGCCCCTGGAAGACAGGGGGCGAGACTGAAGCTTTCTTT. The rearrangement uses TRBV5-1 and TRBJ1-1, with 10 bases fitting TRBD1. Per germline, CDR1 SGHRS and CDR2 YFSETQ. The CDR3 covers 16 residues. The V and J ends lost 4 bases and 5 bases, in that order; junction bases with no gene match: 11.

The V call is TRBV6-1, the J call TRBJ1-5, with 8 positions matching TRBD1. V was pared by 7 bases and J by 7 bases, with 9 bases of the junction left unmatched. This CDR3 comprises 14 residues. CDR1 is MNHNS and CDR2 is SASEGT in the germline V gene. The CDR3 loop is CASISPGGWQPQHF. The CDR3 DNA follows: TGTGCCAGCATAAGCCCAGGGGGCTGGCAGCCCCAGCATTTT.

V usage is TRBV10-3 and J usage is TRBJ1-5, with 8 bases aligning to TRBD1. The germline CDR1 and CDR2 sequences are ENHRY and SYGVKD. The trim removed 11 bases at V and 3 bases at J, leaving 6 bases unmatched. This CDR3 is built from 13 residues. The CDR3 DNA reads TGTGCCGGACGACAGGGGCCCAATCAGCCCCAGCATTTT. Its protein is CAGRQGPNQPQHF.

This clonotype was detected only a few times. The gene calls are TRBV20-1 and TRBJ2-3, with D perhaps TRBD2 (6 bases). Per the germline V gene, CDR1 is DFQATT and CDR2 is SNEGSKA (reference sequence). The CDR3 is 16 amino acids. The V and J ends lost 8 bases and 2 bases respectively, with 23 bases between them. CDR3 protein: CSPSLPLASFTDTQYF. CDR3 in DNA: TGCAGTCCAAGCCTCCCGCTAGCGTCTTTCACAGATACGCAGTATTTT.

This chain joins TRBV6-4 and TRBJ1-1; D is ambiguous. V lost 6 bases, J lost 0 bases, and 8 bases lay in between. Germline loops: CDR1 MRHNA, CDR2 SNTAGT. The CDR3 is 13 residues long. The CDR3: CASRSGVNTEAFF. CDR3 DNA sequence: TGTGCCAGCAGATCCGGAGTGAACACTGAAGCTTTCTTT.

The V gene is TRBV5-6, the J gene TRBJ2-4, with D perhaps TRBD2 (6 bases). The CDR3 length is 15 residues. The germline CDR1 and CDR2 sequences are SGHDT and YYEEEE. V shed 2 bases and J shed 5 bases, with 14 bases lying between them. CDR3 DNA sequence: TGTGCCAGCAGCTTCGGGGGAGTAGCTGAAAACATTCAGTACTTC. Protein product: CASSFGGVAENIQYF.

The table lists this clonotype with a few counts. This chain connects TRBV10-3 to TRBJ2-1; 10 bases map to TRBD2. This CDR3 is built from 18 residues. V shed 10 bases and J 1 base; nucleotides not matched to a gene: 16. CDR1 is ENHRY, CDR2 SYGVKD, per germline. CDR3 DNA sequence: TGTGCCACGGAGCTAACCTTGACTAGCGGGTTATCCTACAATGAGCAGTTCTTC. This encodes CATELTLTSGLSYNEQFF.

The table lists this clonotype with many counts. A read error may account for a junction end that differs from germline. The V gene is TRBV5-1, the J gene TRBJ2-2, with D hard to call. Germline CDR1 and CDR2: SGHRS and YFSETQ. The CDR3 has 14 residues. CDR3: CASSLDRNTGELFF. As DNA, the CDR3 is TGTGCCAGCAGCTTAGATCGGAACACCGGGGAGCTGTTTTTT.

This clonotype appeared a few times. V is TRBV6-1 and J is TRBJ2-3, with D possibly matching TRBD1 (6 bases). The CDR3 loop spans 14 amino acids. V was cut by 6 bases and J by 3 bases, with 13 bases left in between. The germline V gene encodes CDR1 MNHNS and CDR2 SASEGT. The CDR3 is CASSTGKWTDTQYF. The CDR3 nucleotides are TGTGCCAGCAGCACAGGGAAATGGACAGATACGCAGTATTTT.

The rearrangement joins TRBV4-2 to TRBJ2-3, with TRBD2 matching 7 bases. Trimming removed 0 bases from V and 0 bases from J; junction bases left unmatched: 15. This CDR3 is built from 20 residues. The V gene's germline CDR1 is LGHNA and CDR2 YNFKEQ. The CDR3 sequence: CASSQEAASGTLLSTDTQYF. The CDR3 DNA is TGTGCCAGCAGCCAAGAGGCAGCGAGCGGGACTCTCCTTAGCACAGATACGCAGTATTTT.

V usage is TRBV27 and J usage is TRBJ2-3, with TRBD2 matching 13 bases. The germline V gene encodes CDR1 MNHEY and CDR2 SMNVEV (reference sequence). V gave up 5 bases and J gave up 9 bases; unmatched junction bases: 5. CDR3 size: 14 residues. CDR3 sequence reads: CASSPGTSGTTQYF. In nucleotides, the CDR3 is TGTGCCAGCAGTCCGGGGACTAGCGGGACGACGCAGTATTTT.